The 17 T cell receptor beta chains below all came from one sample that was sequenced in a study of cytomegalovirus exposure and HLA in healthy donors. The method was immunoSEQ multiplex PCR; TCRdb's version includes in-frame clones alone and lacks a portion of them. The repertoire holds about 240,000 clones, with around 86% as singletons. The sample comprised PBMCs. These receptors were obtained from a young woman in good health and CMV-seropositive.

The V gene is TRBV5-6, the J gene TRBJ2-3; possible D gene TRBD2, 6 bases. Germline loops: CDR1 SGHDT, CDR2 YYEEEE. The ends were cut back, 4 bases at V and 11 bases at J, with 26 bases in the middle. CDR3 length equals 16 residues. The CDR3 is CASSRLSAGTSTGQYF. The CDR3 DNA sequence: TGTGCCAGCAGCCGCCTCTCGGCGGGGACGTCAACAGGGCAGTATTTT.

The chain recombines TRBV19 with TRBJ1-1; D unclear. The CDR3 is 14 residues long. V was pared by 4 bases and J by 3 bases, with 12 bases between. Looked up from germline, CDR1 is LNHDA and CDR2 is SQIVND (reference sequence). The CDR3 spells CASSKHVFYTEAFF. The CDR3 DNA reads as TGTGCCAGTAGTAAACACGTATTTTACACTGAAGCTTTCTTT.

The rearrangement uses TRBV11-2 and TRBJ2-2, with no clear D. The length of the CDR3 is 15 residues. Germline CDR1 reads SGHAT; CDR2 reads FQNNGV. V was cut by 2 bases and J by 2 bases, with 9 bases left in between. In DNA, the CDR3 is TGTGCCAGCAGCTTAAGGAGTGACAACACCGGGGAGCTGTTTTTT. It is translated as CASSLRSDNTGELFF.

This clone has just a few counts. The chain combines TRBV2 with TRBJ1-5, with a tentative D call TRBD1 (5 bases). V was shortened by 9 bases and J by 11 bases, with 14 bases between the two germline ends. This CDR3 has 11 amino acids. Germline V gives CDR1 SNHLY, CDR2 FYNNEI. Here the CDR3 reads CASPQGLAQHF. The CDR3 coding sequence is TGTGCCAGTCCGCAGGGTTTGGCCCAGCATTTT.

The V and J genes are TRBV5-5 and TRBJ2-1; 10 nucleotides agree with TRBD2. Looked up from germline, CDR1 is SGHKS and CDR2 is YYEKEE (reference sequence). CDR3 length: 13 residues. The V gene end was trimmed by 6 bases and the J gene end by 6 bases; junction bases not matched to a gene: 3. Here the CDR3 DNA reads TGTGCCAGCAAAAGCGGGAGGGCCAATGAGCAGTTCTTC. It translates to CASKSGRANEQFF.

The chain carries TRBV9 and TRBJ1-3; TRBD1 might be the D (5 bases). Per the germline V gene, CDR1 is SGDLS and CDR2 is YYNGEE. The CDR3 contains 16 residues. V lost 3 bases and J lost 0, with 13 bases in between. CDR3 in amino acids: CASSDRDGSSGNTIYF. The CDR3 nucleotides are TGTGCCAGCAGCGACCGGGACGGGAGCTCTGGAAACACCATATATTTT. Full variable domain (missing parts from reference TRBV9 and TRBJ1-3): DSGVTQTPKHLITATGQRVTLRCSPRSGDLSVYWYQQSLDQGLQFLIQYYNGEERAKGNILERFSAQQFPDLHSELNLSSLELGDSALYFCASSDRDGSSGNTIYFGEGSWLTVV.

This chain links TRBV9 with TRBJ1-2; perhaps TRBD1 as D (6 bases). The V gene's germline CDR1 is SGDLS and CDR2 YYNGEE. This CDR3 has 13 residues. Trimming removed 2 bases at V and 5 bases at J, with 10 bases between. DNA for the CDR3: TGTGCCAGCAGCGTGGGGGCCGGATATGGCTACACCTTC. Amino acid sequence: CASSVGAGYGYTF.

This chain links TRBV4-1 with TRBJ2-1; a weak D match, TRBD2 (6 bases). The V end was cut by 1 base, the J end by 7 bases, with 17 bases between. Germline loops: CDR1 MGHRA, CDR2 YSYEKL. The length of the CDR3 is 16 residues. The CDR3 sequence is CASSQGLSGVGNEQFF. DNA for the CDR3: TGCGCCAGCAGCCAAGGTCTGTCGGGAGTTGGAAATGAGCAGTTCTTC.

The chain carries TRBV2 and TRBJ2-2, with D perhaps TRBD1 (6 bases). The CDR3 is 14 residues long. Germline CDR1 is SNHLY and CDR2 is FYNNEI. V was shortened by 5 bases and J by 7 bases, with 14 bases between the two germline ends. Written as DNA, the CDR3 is TGTGCCAGCAGTCTGCTGACAGGCAACGGGGAGCTGTTTTTT. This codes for CASSLLTGNGELFF.

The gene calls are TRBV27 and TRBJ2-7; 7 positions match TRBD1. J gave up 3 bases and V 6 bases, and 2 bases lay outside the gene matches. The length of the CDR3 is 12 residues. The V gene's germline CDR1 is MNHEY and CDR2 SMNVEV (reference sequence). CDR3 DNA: TGTGCCAGCAGGGGACAGCTCTACGAGCAGTACTTC. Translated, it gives CASRGQLYEQYF.

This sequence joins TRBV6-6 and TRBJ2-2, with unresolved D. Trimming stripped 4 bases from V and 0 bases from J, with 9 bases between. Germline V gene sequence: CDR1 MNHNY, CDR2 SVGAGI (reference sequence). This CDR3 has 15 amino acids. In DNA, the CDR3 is TGTGCCAGCAGTTCAACTCGCGCGAACACCGGGGAGCTGTTTTTT. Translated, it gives CASSSTRANTGELFF.

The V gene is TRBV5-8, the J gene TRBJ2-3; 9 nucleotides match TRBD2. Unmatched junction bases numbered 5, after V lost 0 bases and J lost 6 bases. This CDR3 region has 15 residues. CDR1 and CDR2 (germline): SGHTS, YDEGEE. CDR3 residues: CASSLDLAGTDTQYF. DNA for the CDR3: TGTGCCAGCAGCTTGGACCTAGCGGGAACGGATACGCAGTATTTT.

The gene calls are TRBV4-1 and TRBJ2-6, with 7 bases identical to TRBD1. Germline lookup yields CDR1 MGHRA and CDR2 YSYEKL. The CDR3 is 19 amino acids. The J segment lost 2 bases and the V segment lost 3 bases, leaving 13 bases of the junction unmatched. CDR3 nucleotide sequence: TGCGCCAGCAGCCACCTCATACCGGACAGGTCCGCTGGGGCCAACGTCCTGACTTTC. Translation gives CASSHLIPDRSAGANVLTF.

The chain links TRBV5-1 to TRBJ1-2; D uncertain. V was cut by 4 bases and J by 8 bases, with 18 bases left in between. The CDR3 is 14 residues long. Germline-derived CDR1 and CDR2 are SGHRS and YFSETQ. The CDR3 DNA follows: TGCGCCAGCAGCGACTTATATGGCGAAGACGGCTACACCTTC. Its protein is CASSDLYGEDGYTF.

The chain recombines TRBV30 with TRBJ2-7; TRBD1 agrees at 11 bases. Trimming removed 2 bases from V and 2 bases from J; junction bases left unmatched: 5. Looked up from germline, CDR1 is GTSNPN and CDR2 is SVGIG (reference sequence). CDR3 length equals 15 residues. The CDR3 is CAWSPWTGGPYEQYF. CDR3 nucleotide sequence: TGTGCCTGGAGTCCTTGGACAGGGGGCCCCTACGAGCAGTACTTC.

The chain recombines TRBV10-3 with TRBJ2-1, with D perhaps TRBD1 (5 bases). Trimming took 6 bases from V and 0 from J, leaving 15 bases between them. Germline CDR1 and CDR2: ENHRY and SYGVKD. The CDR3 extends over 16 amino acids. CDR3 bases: TGTGCCATCAGCGAAAAAACAGGCAGCTCCTACAATGAGCAGTTCTTC. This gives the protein CAISEKTGSSYNEQFF.

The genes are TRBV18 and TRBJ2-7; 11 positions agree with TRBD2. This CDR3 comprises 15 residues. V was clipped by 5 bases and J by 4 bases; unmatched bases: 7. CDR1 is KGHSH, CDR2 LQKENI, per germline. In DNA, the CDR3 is TGTGCCAGCTCAGCGGACCTAGCGGGAGGATACGAGCAGTACTTC. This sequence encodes CASSADLAGGYEQYF. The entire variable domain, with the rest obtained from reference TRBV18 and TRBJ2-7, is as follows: NAGVMQNPRHLVRRRGQEARLRCSPMKGHSHVYWYRQLPEEGLKFMVYLQKENIIDESGMPKERFSAEFPKEGPSILRIQQVVRGDSAAYFCASSADLAGGYEQYFGPGTRLTVT.